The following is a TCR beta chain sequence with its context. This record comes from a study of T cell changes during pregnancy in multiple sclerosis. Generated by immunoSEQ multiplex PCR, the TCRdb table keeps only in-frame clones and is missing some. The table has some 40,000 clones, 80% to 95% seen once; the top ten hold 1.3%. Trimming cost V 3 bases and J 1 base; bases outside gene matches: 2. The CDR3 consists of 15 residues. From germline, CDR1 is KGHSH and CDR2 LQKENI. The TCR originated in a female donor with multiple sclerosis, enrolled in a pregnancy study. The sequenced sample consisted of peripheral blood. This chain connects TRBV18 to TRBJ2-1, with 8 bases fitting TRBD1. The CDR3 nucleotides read TGTGCCAGCTCACCTCGACAGGGGTCCTACAATGAGCAGTTCTTC. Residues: CASSPRQGSYNEQFF.